These 21 T cell receptor beta chains share one sample of origin, sequenced in a study of T cell repertoires in cytomegalovirus infection. Their cognate antigens are unknown. MiXCR was run by TCRdb on the reads, yielding one entry per CDR3 protein. The table lists hundreds of thousands of distinct CDR3 sequences, around 30% of them singletons. The sample here was cultured CD8+ T cells from PBMCs, taken from culture after CMV antigen stimulation. The receptors were sampled from a human donor in good health (CMV status not recorded). Some clones in this sample may be carry-over from other donors' samples.

This clonotype was counted only a few times. V and J are TRBV7-9 and TRBJ1-1; no clear D gene. The germline CDR1 and CDR2 sequences are SEHNR and FQNEAQ (reference sequence). With 7 bases removed from V and 3 bases from J, the gap between germline ends came to 15 bases. The CDR3 runs 14 residues. CDR3 region: CASIGWRRDTEAFF. CDR3 DNA sequence: TGTGCCAGCATCGGGTGGAGAAGGGACACTGAAGCTTTCTTT. The variable domain in full, with the rest retrieved from reference TRBV7-9 and TRBJ1-1, is DTGVSQNPRHKITKRGQNVTFRCDPISEHNRLYWYRQTLGQGPEFLTYFQNEAQLEKSRLLSDRFSAERPKGSFSTLEIQRTEQGDSAMYLCASIGWRRDTEAFFGQGTRLTVV.

The chain uses TRBV5-5 and TRBJ2-2; D is undetermined. This CDR3 is built from 15 residues. Deletions cut 2 bases from V and 3 bases from J, with 11 bases between. Germline V gene sequence: CDR1 SGHKS, CDR2 YYEKEE (reference sequence). The CDR3 coding sequence is TGTGCCAGCAGCTTTGCAGCCCTGGACACCGGGGAGCTGTTTTTT. Translating gives CASSFAALDTGELFF. The full variable domain, its missing parts supplied by reference TRBV5-5 and TRBJ2-2, is DAGVTQSPTHLIKTRGQQVTLRCSPISGHKSVSWYQQVLGQGPQFIFQYYEKEERGRGNFPDRFSARQFPNYSSELNVNALLLGDSALYLCASSFAALDTGELFFGEGSRLTVL.

The chain has TRBV27 and TRBJ1-5, with no clear D. Germline CDR1 is MNHEY and CDR2 is SMNVEV (reference sequence). The CDR3 has 14 amino acids. V lost 3 bases and J 5 bases, leaving 11 bases between the germline ends. The CDR3 loop is CASSFGPADQPQHF. CDR3 nucleotides: TGTGCCAGCAGTTTCGGTCCCGCGGATCAGCCCCAGCATTTT.

This chain joins TRBV19 and TRBJ1-1; weak D call: TRBD1 (5 bases). The germline V gene encodes CDR1 LNHDA and CDR2 SQIVND (reference sequence). Trimming shortened V by 6 bases and J by 12 bases, and 14 bases separated the two germline ends. This CDR3 spans 11 amino acids. CDR3 loop: CASRAGFGTFF. The DNA for the CDR3 is TGTGCCAGTAGGGCAGGGTTCGGAACTTTCTTT.

J is TRBJ1-2 and V is TRBV27, with D possibly being TRBD1 (6 bases). The V and J ends lost 6 bases and 8 bases respectively, with 16 bases between them. Germline V gives CDR1 MNHEY, CDR2 SMNVEV (reference sequence). The CDR3 sequence is 13 residues long. The CDR3: CASSNGGRRGYTF. In DNA, the CDR3 is TGTGCCAGCAGCAACGGGGGCCGGAGGGGCTACACCTTC.

This clonotype appeared a few times. This chain joins TRBV7-6 and TRBJ2-1, with 7 bases aligning to TRBD2. Germline V CDR1 and CDR2: SGHVS, FNYEAQ. The J segment lost 9 bases and the V segment lost 6 bases, leaving 5 bases of the junction unmatched. The CDR3 is 12 amino acids. The CDR3 bases are TGTGCCAGCAGGGGGGGGAACTTTGAGCAGTTCTTC. Translation gives CASRGGNFEQFF.

Details on this clonotype: The junction and the germline gene differ at one end; a read error may be behind it. This rearrangement joins TRBV11-2 to TRBJ2-5; TRBD1 might be the D (6 bases). The germline V gene encodes CDR1 SGHAT and CDR2 FQNNGV. The CDR3 sequence is 15 residues long. The CDR3, as DNA: TGTGCCAGCAGCTTAGGCCCGACAGGCCAAGAGACCCGGTACTTC. Its translation: CASSLGPTGQETRYF.

This clonotype was found a few times. This chain links TRBV7-9 with TRBJ2-2, with 7 bases fitting TRBD2. The J segment lost 6 bases and the V segment lost 5 bases, leaving 9 bases of the junction unmatched. Germline CDR1 is SEHNR and CDR2 is FQNEAQ (reference sequence). CDR3 size: 15 residues. DNA for the CDR3: TGTGCCAGCAGCCAAAGCGGGGCCCTCGCCGGGGAGCTGTTTTTT. Amino acid sequence: CASSQSGALAGELFF. Full variable domain (rest looked up from reference TRBV7-9 and TRBJ2-2): DTGVSQNPRHKITKRGQNVTFRCDPISEHNRLYWYRQTLGQGPEFLTYFQNEAQLEKSRLLSDRFSAERPKGSFSTLEIQRTEQGDSAMYLCASSQSGALAGELFFGEGSRLTVL.

At least ten counts were recorded for this clonotype. The chain couples TRBV7-8 to TRBJ2-1; 14 bases agree with TRBD2. V shed 1 base and J 2 bases; nucleotides not matched to a gene: 13. Germline CDR1 and CDR2: SGHVS and FQNEAQ. The CDR3 covers 21 residues. The CDR3 sequence: CASSLGLIRGTSGGAYNEQFF. CDR3 DNA: TGTGCCAGCAGCTTAGGGTTAATCCGTGGGACTAGCGGGGGTGCCTACAATGAGCAGTTCTTC.

Comment on this clonotype: One base away lies a much larger clone, so this may be a sequencing read error. The V call is TRBV7-6, the J call TRBJ1-5; perhaps TRBD1 as D (6 bases). The germline gives CDR1 SGHVS, CDR2 FNYEAQ. The CDR3 extends over 15 amino acids. The CDR3 sequence: CVSSLDPGVNQPQHF. In DNA form, the CDR3 reads TGTGTCAGCAGCTTAGATCCAGGGGTGAATCAGCCCCAGCATTTT.

In this sample, this clonotype turned up many times. V gene TRBV7-6 combines with J gene TRBJ2-5, with D possibly TRBD1 on 5 matching bases. CDR3 length: 15 amino acids. CDR1 SGHVS and CDR2 FNYEAQ come from the germline V gene. The germline V and J ends were trimmed by 5 bases and 2 bases, with 15 bases remaining between them. Here the CDR3 DNA reads TGTGCCAGCAGCCCGATGGGGCCTAGGCAAGAGACCCAGTACTTC. Protein: CASSPMGPRQETQYF. Full variable domain (rest looked up from reference TRBV7-6 and TRBJ2-5): GAGVSQSPRYKVTKRGQDVALRCDPISGHVSLYWYRQALGQGPEFLTYFNYEAQQDKSGLPNDRFSAERPEGSISTLTIQRTEQRDSAMYRCASSPMGPRQETQYFGPGTRLLVL.

This chain uses TRBV28 with TRBJ2-1; 7 nucleotides line up with TRBD2. V trimming: 1 base; J trimming: 12 bases; junction bases outside the gene matches: 12. The CDR3 spans 15 residues. The germline gives CDR1 MDHEN, CDR2 SYDVKM. The CDR3 region is CASSLSLAAVPGQFF. The CDR3 region has the DNA TGTGCCAGCAGTTTATCGCTAGCGGCGGTTCCTGGGCAGTTCTTC.

This chain joins TRBV19 and TRBJ1-1; D remains ambiguous. CDR1 LNHDA and CDR2 SQIVND come from the germline V gene (reference sequence). V lost 8 bases to trimming and J lost 7 bases, with 20 bases between them. There are 14 residues in the CDR3. The CDR3 sequence is CASFTVGAPGEAFF. CDR3 DNA: TGTGCCAGTTTTACGGTTGGTGCGCCAGGTGAAGCTTTCTTT.

The chain employs TRBV7-8 and TRBJ1-1, with D hard to call. V gave up 0 bases and J gave up 2 bases, with 10 bases separating them. The CDR3 has 15 residues. Germline loops: CDR1 SGHVS, CDR2 FQNEAQ. This CDR3 is CASSLARPPNTEAFF. Here the CDR3 DNA reads TGTGCCAGCAGCTTAGCAAGACCCCCCAACACTGAAGCTTTCTTT.

The V call is TRBV29-1, the J call TRBJ1-2; D gene uncertain. In germline, CDR1 is SQVTM, CDR2 ANQGSEA. The CDR3 is made up of 14 amino acids. V lost 0 bases and J 0 bases, leaving 8 bases between the germline ends. The CDR3 DNA is TGCAGCGTTGAAGATCATAAGGCTAACTATGGCTACACCTTC. Translating it yields CSVEDHKANYGYTF.

Comments on this clonotype: The junction and the germline gene differ at one end; a read error may be behind it. The rearrangement joins TRBV7-6 to TRBJ2-2; TRBD1 matches 7 bases. Germline V gene data show CDR1 as SGHVS and CDR2 as FNYEAQ. The CDR3 spans 15 residues. In DNA, the CDR3 is TGTGCTAGCAGCTTAGGGGCAGGGACAGCCGGGGAGCTGTTTTTT. As protein: CASSLGAGTAGELFF. Complete variable domain (other parts from reference TRBV7-6 and TRBJ2-2): GAGVSQSPRYKVTKRGQDVALRCDPISGHVSLYWYRQALGQGPEFLTYFNYEAQQDKSGLPNDRFSAERPEGSISTLTIQRTEQRDSAMYRCASSLGAGTAGELFFGEGSRLTVL.

V gene TRBV7-4 combines with J gene TRBJ1-3; possible D gene TRBD1, 5 bases. This CDR3 comprises 12 residues. V gave up 5 bases and J gave up 16 bases, with 18 bases separating them. CDR1 is SGHVT, CDR2 SQSDAQ, per germline. CDR3 sequence reads: CASSPFVERGYF. CDR3 DNA sequence: TGTGCCAGCAGCCCTTTCGTTGAAAGGGGCTATTTT.

This clonotype was counted ten times or more. The rearrangement uses TRBV27 and TRBJ2-1; 15 bases agree with TRBD2. This CDR3 is 16 amino acids long. V dropped 6 bases and J dropped 4; count of bases not matched to a gene: 4. The V gene's germline CDR1 is MNHEY and CDR2 SMNVEV (reference sequence). Here the CDR3 reads CASSRGLAGGYNEQFF. CDR3 coding DNA: TGTGCCAGCAGCCGGGGACTAGCGGGGGGTTACAATGAGCAGTTCTTC.

The chain uses TRBV27 and TRBJ1-4; the D gene is possibly TRBD1 (6 bases). CDR3 length: 14 residues. Trimming pared 5 bases from V and 7 bases from J, leaving 14 bases between. CDR1 and CDR2 (germline): MNHEY, SMNVEV (reference sequence). Here the CDR3 DNA reads TGTGCCAGCAGTAGGGGGATTGGGGGTGAAAAACTGTTTTTT. As protein: CASSRGIGGEKLFF.

The chain recombines TRBV19 with TRBJ1-5, with D uncertain. The CDR3 has 13 amino acids. With 0 bases removed from V and 3 bases from J, the gap between germline ends came to 3 bases. Germline-derived CDR1 and CDR2 are LNHDA and SQIVND (reference sequence). The CDR3 protein is CASSIEYNQPQHF. As DNA, the CDR3 is TGTGCCAGTAGTATAGAGTACAATCAGCCCCAGCATTTT.

The chain uses TRBV7-9 and TRBJ2-3, with D perhaps assigned TRBD1 or TRBD2 (5 bases each). Germline CDR1 and CDR2: SEHNR and FQNEAQ (reference sequence). This CDR3 has 16 residues. With 5 bases removed from V and 1 base from J, the gap between germline ends came to 16 bases. The CDR3, as DNA: TGTGCCAGCAGCGAGTCGAGGGGCCGAGGCACAGATACGCAGTATTTT. Protein sequence: CASSESRGRGTDTQYF.